This is a list of T cell receptor beta chains from one sample in a study of cytomegalovirus exposure and HLA in healthy donors. Generated by immunoSEQ multiplex PCR, the TCRdb table keeps only in-frame clones and is missing some. The data contain about 150,000 clones, 60% to 80% of them seen just once; the ten biggest clones take up 4.2%. The sequenced material came from PBMCs. Source of these receptors: a man aged 50-59 years in good health and CMV-seropositive. The CDR3 runs from the conserved cysteine through the conserved F or W. A D gene is named only where the DNA matches it firmly. The size of a clone is reported for some rows only, either as once, few or many, or as a class for expanded clones.

J | size | D | V | DNA | CDR3
TRBJ1-2 | few | TRBD1 | TRBV13 | TGTGCCAGCAGCCCCGGGCAGGGGGCTTATGGCTACACCTTC | CASSPGQGAYGYTF
TRBJ2-5 | . | TRBD1 | TRBV19 | TGTGCCAGTACGACAGGGCGACAAGAGACCCAGTACTTC | CASTTGRQETQYF
TRBJ1-3 | few | TRBD1 | TRBV5-1 | TGCGCCAGCAGCTTGGGGGACAGGGGGCTTGCGGCTGGAAACACCATATATTTT | CASSLGDRGLAAGNTIYF
TRBJ2-7 | . | TRBD1 | TRBV6-6 | TGTGCCAGCAGTTATCCCGAGACAGGGAGAACCTACGAGCAGTACTTC | CASSYPETGRTYEQYF
TRBJ1-1 | . | . | TRBV4-3 | TGCGCCAGCAGCGAGTCAATAACAGGGTCCCCTGAAGCTTTCTTT | CASSESITGSPEAFF
TRBJ2-1 | . | TRBD2 | TRBV6-4 | TGTGCCAGCAAGACTAGCGGGGGGGCCGATGAGCAGTTCTTC | CASKTSGGADEQFF
TRBJ2-7 | . | . | TRBV6-1 | TGTGCCAGCAGTGAAGAATGGACAGAGAGCTCCTACGAGCAGTACTTC | CASSEEWTESSYEQYF
TRBJ1-6 | . | TRBD1 | TRBV7-9 | TGTGCCAGCAGCTTAGTAGGGACAGCCAATTCACCCCTCCACTTT | CASSLVGTANSPLHF
TRBJ2-7 | . | TRBD2 | TRBV7-9 | TGTGCCAGCAGCTACCCGGGGACTAGCGAGTCCTACGAGCAGTACTTC | CASSYPGTSESYEQYF
TRBJ2-5 | . | . | TRBV7-9 | TGTGCCAGCAGCTTATTCCAAATGGAGACCCAGTACTTC | CASSLFQMETQYF
TRBJ1-6 | . | . | TRBV7-9 | TGTGCCAGCAGCTTATCAGAAGGGAGAGGGTCACCCCTCCACTTT | CASSLSEGRGSPLHF
TRBJ1-1 | . | . | TRBV7-2 | TGTGCCAGCAGCTTAGGGGCGGGGAACACTGAAGCTTTCTTT | CASSLGAGNTEAFF
TRBJ1-1 | . | . | TRBV6-1 | TGTGCCAGCAGTGAAGGAGGGGGTGAGACTGAAGCTTTCTTT | CASSEGGGETEAFF
TRBJ2-3 | few | TRBD2 | TRBV4-2 | TGTGCCAGCAGCCTGGGACTAGCGGGAGTTGGTACGCAGTATTTT | CASSLGLAGVGTQYF
TRBJ2-5 | once | . | TRBV7-3 | TGTGCCAGCAGTTCCCTTGCGGGCGTAGAGACCCAGTACTTC | CASSSLAGVETQYF
TRBJ1-4 | . | . | TRBV7-3 | TGTGCCAGCAGCTCCCTCCAGGGGAAGGGTGAAAAACTGTTTTTT | CASSSLQGKGEKLFF
TRBJ2-5 | . | TRBD2 | TRBV9 | TGTGCCAGCAGCTTCAGAGGACTAGCGGGAGGGAAGGAGACCCAGTACTTC | CASSFRGLAGGKETQYF
TRBJ1-1 | . | . | TRBV7-8 | TGTGCCAGCAGTCTTGACCGGGACACTGAAGCTTTCTTT | CASSLDRDTEAFF
TRBJ1-4 | . | . | TRBV9 | TGTGCCAGCAGCGTAGGCAGTCCCGGGGAGGAAAAACTGTTTTTT | CASSVGSPGEEKLFF
TRBJ2-7 | . | . | TRBV7-9 | TGTTCCAGCAGCCAGGACAGCTACGAGCAGTACTTC | CSSSQDSYEQYF
TRBJ1-4 | . | TRBD1 | TRBV6-5 | TGTGCCAGCAGTTACAGGACAGGGCGGAATGAAAAACTGTTTTTT | CASSYRTGRNEKLFF
TRBJ2-1 | . | TRBD2 | TRBV2 | TGTGCCAGCAGTGAAAGGGGACTAGCCGGCGTTGAGCAGTTCTTC | CASSERGLAGVEQFF
TRBJ2-5 | . | . | TRBV7-2 | TGTGCCAGCAGCTTAGGGGTAGCAGAGACCCAGTACTTC | CASSLGVAETQYF
TRBJ1-1 | . | . | TRBV7-9 | TGTGCCAGCAGCTTAAAAGGGGGTGACACTGAAGCTTTCTTT | CASSLKGGDTEAFF
TRBJ1-5 | . | TRBD1 | TRBV4-3 | TGCGCCAGCAGCCAAGAGGACAGGGACGGGCCCCAGCATTTT | CASSQEDRDGPQHF
TRBJ1-2 | . | . | TRBV27 | TGTGCCAGCAGTCCCGACAGGTACTATGGCTACACCTTC | CASSPDRYYGYTF
TRBJ2-7 | . | . | TRBV2 | TGTGCCAGCAGTTACCCTGCCAGATACGAGCAGTACTTC | CASSYPARYEQYF
TRBJ1-2 | . | . | TRBV27 | TGTGCCAGCAGTCCTCAGGCTAACTATGGCTACACCTTC | CASSPQANYGYTF
TRBJ2-5 | once | . | TRBV5-5 | TGTGCCAGCAGCTTGGGGGCGGGATCAAGGACCCAGTACTTC | CASSLGAGSRTQYF
TRBJ2-7 | few | . | TRBV29-1 | TGCAGCGTTGGGGGCCTCACCTACGAGCAGTACTTC | CSVGGLTYEQYF
TRBJ2-7 | . | TRBD1 | TRBV11-2 | TGTGCCAGCAGCTTAATGGGCGGACAGGGGGTATACGAGCAGTACTTC | CASSLMGGQGVYEQYF
TRBJ2-7 | . | . | TRBV6-6 | TGTGCCAGCACCTGGACAGCCTACGAGCAGTACTTC | CASTWTAYEQYF